Presented here are 16 T cell receptor beta chains from one specimen sequenced in a study of T cell repertoires in cytomegalovirus infection. Via MiXCR, TCRdb re-called the reads, giving one row per CDR3 protein. Of just under 550,000 distinct CDR3 sequences in the sample, about 30% were seen once. Specimen: PBMCs. The source of these receptors is a human donor in good health (CMV status not recorded). Some clones in this sample may be carry-over from other donors' samples.

The chain is built from TRBV19 and TRBJ2-7; D is perhaps TRBD2 (6 bases). The germline V gene has CDR1 LNHDA and CDR2 SQIVND (reference sequence). V lost 3 bases, J lost 4 bases, and 10 bases lay in between. The CDR3 loop spans 13 amino acids. The CDR3 protein is CASSIPGAYEQYF. The CDR3, as DNA: TGTGCCAGTAGTATTCCGGGAGCGTACGAGCAGTACTTC.

Remarks on this clonotype: No conserved phenylalanine or tryptophan is present at the end of the CDR3, so a read error is the likely explanation. The DNA is omitted, as the CDR3 cannot be located on it reliably, and the CDR3 follows TCRdb's listing. The chain couples TRBV12-3 or TRBV12-4 to TRBJ2-3; TRBD1 is taken as the D call from the table, unchecked against the DNA. The CDR3 comprises 10 residues, both ends counted. CDR3 residues: CASSLGPGYS.

This clonotype was picked up many times. The V call is TRBV7-2, the J call TRBJ2-3; 8 bases fit TRBD2. There are 17 residues in the CDR3. J lost 2 bases, V lost 0 bases, and 7 bases had no gene match. Germline V gives CDR1 SGHTA, CDR2 FQGNSA. CDR3 in amino acids: CASSLAILAGSTDTQYF. The DNA of the CDR3 is TGTGCCAGCAGCTTAGCGATCCTAGCGGGTTCCACAGATACGCAGTATTTT.

This rearrangement joins TRBV12-3 or TRBV12-4 to TRBJ1-5; 7 bases line up with TRBD1. Trimming removed 6 bases from V and 4 bases from J; junction bases left unmatched: 6. The length of the CDR3 is 14 residues. The CDR3 sequence is CASRGTAVNQPQHF. CDR3 DNA: TGTGCCAGCAGGGGGACAGCCGTTAATCAGCCCCAGCATTTT.

The sample holds a few counts of this clonotype. The rearrangement uses TRBV19 and TRBJ2-1, with D possibly matching TRBD2 (6 bases). The germline V gene has CDR1 LNHDA and CDR2 SQIVND (reference sequence). CDR3 length equals 16 residues. The V and J ends lost 5 bases and 5 bases respectively, with 19 bases between them. The CDR3 DNA reads TGTGCCAGTAGTGGCGCCTGGGGGGAGCCAGACAATGAGCAGTTCTTC. Encoded protein: CASSGAWGEPDNEQFF.

This clonotype was detected a few times. The chain carries TRBV6-5 and TRBJ2-1, with 9 bases that match TRBD1. CDR3 length: 17 amino acids. Trimming removed 6 bases from V and 4 bases from J; junction bases left unmatched: 13. The germline V gene has CDR1 MNHEY and CDR2 SVGAGI. The CDR3 loop is CASSSPVGTGNYNEQFF. The CDR3 DNA reads TGTGCCAGCAGCTCTCCAGTCGGGACAGGGAATTACAATGAGCAGTTCTTC.

The V and J genes are TRBV10-1 and TRBJ2-3; 11 bases map to TRBD1. V gave up 2 bases and J gave up 6 bases; unmatched junction bases: 4. Germline V gene lookup returns CDR1 WNHNN and CDR2 SYGVQD (reference sequence). This CDR3 is built from 15 residues. CDR3 protein: CASSEGQGAADTQYF. DNA for the CDR3: TGCGCCAGCAGTGAGGGACAGGGGGCAGCGGATACGCAGTATTTT.

The sample holds a few counts of this clonotype. This may arise from a read error, as a much more abundant clone is one base away. The CDR3 DNA reads as TGTGCCAGCAGCTCCTTAGCGGGAAGCACAGATACGCAGTATTTT. Amino acid sequence: CASSSLAGSTDTQYF. The chain joins TRBV7-9 to TRBJ2-3; 8 nucleotides agree with TRBD2. There are 15 residues in the CDR3. After removal of 4 bases from V and 0 bases from J, the junction contained 3 bases not matched to a gene. The germline gives CDR1 SEHNR, CDR2 FQNEAQ (reference sequence). Full variable domain (outside the CDR3, taken from reference TRBV7-9 and TRBJ2-3): DTGVSQNPRHKITKRGQNVTFRCDPISEHNRLYWYRQTLGQGPEFLTYFQNEAQLEKSRLLSDRFSAERPKGSFSTLEIQRTEQGDSAMYLCASSSLAGSTDTQYFGPGTRLTVL.

This clonotype was picked up a small number of times. V and J are TRBV6-4 and TRBJ2-7, with 8 bases aligning to TRBD1. Germline V lookup: CDR1 MRHNA, CDR2 SNTAGT. CDR3 length: 16 residues. Trimming at V came to 10 bases and at J to 0 bases, leaving 14 bases not matched to a gene. In DNA, the CDR3 is TGTGCCATCCTACACCTCCGGGACAGGAGCTCCTACGAGCAGTACTTC. It yields the protein CAILHLRDRSSYEQYF.

This clonotype was detected a few times. The V gene is TRBV6-5, the J gene TRBJ2-3, with a possible D match to TRBD2 (6 bases). CDR3 size: 17 residues. Germline CDR1 and CDR2: MNHEY and SVGAGI. Trimming shortened V by 6 bases and J by 0 bases, and 19 bases separated the two germline ends. Here the CDR3 reads CASRRGTSGASTDTQYF. For the CDR3, the DNA is TGTGCCAGCAGACGGGGGACCTCCGGGGCGAGCACAGATACGCAGTATTTT.

The genes are TRBV30 and TRBJ2-1, with unresolved D. Per the germline V gene, CDR1 is GTSNPN and CDR2 is SVGIG (reference sequence). The CDR3 length is 11 residues. V was trimmed by 0 bases and J by 9 bases, leaving 6 bases between them. CDR3 residues: CAWSVFGEQFF. In DNA form, the CDR3 reads TGTGCCTGGAGTGTGTTTGGTGAGCAGTTCTTC.

This rearrangement joins TRBV5-1 to TRBJ1-6; D is undetermined. The germline V gene has CDR1 SGHRS and CDR2 YFSETQ. This CDR3 contains 13 residues. V was cut by 2 bases and J by 8 bases, with 8 bases left in between. The CDR3 loop reads CASSFGDDSPLHF. The CDR3 nucleotides are TGCGCCAGCAGCTTTGGGGATGATTCACCCCTCCACTTT.

This chain links TRBV7-2 with TRBJ2-1; 7 nucleotides align to TRBD2. In germline, CDR1 is SGHTA, CDR2 FQGNSA. The ends lost 5 bases at V and 4 bases at J; junction bases unmatched: 14. The CDR3 runs to 17 residues. CDR3: CASSVTDSGLPYNEQFF. The DNA of the CDR3 is TGTGCCAGCAGCGTAACAGACTCGGGACTACCGTACAATGAGCAGTTCTTC.

This clonotype showed up many times. A read error may account for a junction end that differs from germline. The V call is TRBV5-1, the J call TRBJ2-1, with 11 bases aligning to TRBD2. The CDR3 spans 16 residues. Germline V lookup: CDR1 SGHRS, CDR2 YFSETQ. The chain's CDR3 is CASSLGLAGGYNEQFF. The CDR3 region has the DNA TGTGCCAGCAGCTTAGGGCTAGCGGGAGGCTACAATGAGCAGTTCTTC.

In DNA form, the CDR3 reads TGTGCCAGCAGCCGACCGGGACAGCCTAATGAAAAACTGTTTTTT. Its translation is CASSRPGQPNEKLFF. The J gene is TRBJ1-4, the V gene TRBV7-9; 7 bases align to TRBD1. CDR1 SEHNR and CDR2 FQNEAQ come from the germline V gene (reference sequence). V was pared by 5 bases and J by 3 bases, with 6 bases of the junction left unmatched. This CDR3 spans 15 amino acids.

The rearrangement links TRBV20-1 to TRBJ1-1; D perhaps matches TRBD1 (6 bases). The CDR3 loop spans 15 amino acids. Trimming pared 8 bases from V and 7 bases from J, leaving 26 bases between. CDR1 and CDR2 from the germline V gene are DFQATT and SNEGSKA (reference sequence). The CDR3 coding sequence is TGCAGTACAAACAGGGAAATTGCCATAAGCGGTGAAGCTTTCTTT. Translating it yields CSTNREIAISGEAFF.